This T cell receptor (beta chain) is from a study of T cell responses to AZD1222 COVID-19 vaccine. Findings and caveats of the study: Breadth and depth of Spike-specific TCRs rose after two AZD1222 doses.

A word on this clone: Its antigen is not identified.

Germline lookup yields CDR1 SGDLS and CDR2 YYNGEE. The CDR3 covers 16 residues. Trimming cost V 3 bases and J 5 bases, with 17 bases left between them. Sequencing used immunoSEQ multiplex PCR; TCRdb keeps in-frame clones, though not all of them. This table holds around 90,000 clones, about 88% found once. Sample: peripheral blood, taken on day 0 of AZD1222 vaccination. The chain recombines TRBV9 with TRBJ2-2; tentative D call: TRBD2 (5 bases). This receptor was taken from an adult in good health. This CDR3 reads CASSARTEAATGELFF. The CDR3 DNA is TGTGCCAGCAGCGCGCGGACGGAGGCAGCGACCGGGGAGCTGTTTTTT.